This T cell receptor beta chain emerged from a study of CD8 T cells in Susac syndrome. The RNA, about 0.45 to 1 ug, was put through reverse transcription using random hexamers. With immunoSEQ multiplex PCR, TCR beta CDR3 was amplified across 54 Vbeta and 13 Jbeta. TCRdb called the immunoSEQ multiplex PCR reads again in MiXCR, with one record for every CDR3 protein. The sample lists 100,000 to 150,000 distinct CDR3 sequences; approximately 93% were seen once. V lost 0 bases to trimming and J lost 5 bases, with 11 bases between them. Germline loops: CDR1 LGHDT, CDR2 YNNKEL (reference sequence). The CDR3 sequence is 14 residues long. Sequencing targeted TCR beta in blood CD8+ and CD4+ T cells. Purification of the CD8+ and CD4+ T cells relied on negative isolation, and TEMRA cells underwent FACS enrichment.

The specimen sequenced was CD8+ T cells from PBMCs. The chain recombines TRBV3-1 with TRBJ2-7, with D possibly being TRBD2 (7 bases). The origin of this receptor is a human donor with multiple sclerosis. CDR3 loop: CASSQEGGPDEQYF. In nucleotides, the CDR3 is TGTGCCAGCAGCCAAGAGGGGGGGCCGGACGAGCAGTACTTC.